This entry is about one T cell receptor beta chain. Its antigen is undetermined. For the second PCR, which ran for 7 to 11 cycles, a sample-barcoded 5' primer and a J-beta primer mix were used. CDR3-containing paired-end reads numbered at least 3 million in each sample. TCRdb analysed the 5' RACE reads with MiXCR anew, one entry per CDR3 protein. The data show about 760,000 distinct CDR3 sequences, 56% seen once. This CDR3 has 15 residues. Germline assignment: CDR1 SGHRS and CDR2 YFSETQ. This sample was taken from a study of blood T cells in healthy people across ages. Findings of the study overall: Naive CD4+ cell counts and diversity both ran higher in long-lived than in aged donors. Unsorted PBMC input precluded a conclusive naive versus antigen-experienced comparison.

The TCR originated in a man between 40 and 49 years old in good health. The chain has TRBV5-1 and TRBJ2-7; 7 nucleotides align to TRBD1. The assigned J gene may be wrong: the sequence end matches TRBJ2-5 better. Sequenced material: blood. Here the CDR3 DNA reads TGCGCCAGCAGCTTCCGGACAGGCGATTTGGAGACCCAGTACTTC. This sequence encodes CASSFRTGDLETQYF.